This T cell receptor beta chain is drawn from a study of control samples from healthy donors and cancer patients. Sequenced by immunoSEQ multiplex PCR; TCRdb stores in-frame clones only, minus some. The sample includes 400,000 to 500,000 clones, around nine tenths of them seen just once. Sequencing was carried out using PBMCs. This TCR was sampled from a man aged 40-55 years with head and neck cancer.

CDR3 bases: TGTGCCAGCAGCATGGCGGCCAAGAGTTATTCACCCCTCCACTTT. This sequence encodes CASSMAAKSYSPLHF. The chain joins TRBV7-6 to TRBJ1-6, with D unclear. The CDR3 has 15 residues. Trimming shortened V by 5 bases and J by 8 bases, and 16 bases separated the two germline ends. CDR1 is SGHVS, CDR2 FNYEAQ, per germline.